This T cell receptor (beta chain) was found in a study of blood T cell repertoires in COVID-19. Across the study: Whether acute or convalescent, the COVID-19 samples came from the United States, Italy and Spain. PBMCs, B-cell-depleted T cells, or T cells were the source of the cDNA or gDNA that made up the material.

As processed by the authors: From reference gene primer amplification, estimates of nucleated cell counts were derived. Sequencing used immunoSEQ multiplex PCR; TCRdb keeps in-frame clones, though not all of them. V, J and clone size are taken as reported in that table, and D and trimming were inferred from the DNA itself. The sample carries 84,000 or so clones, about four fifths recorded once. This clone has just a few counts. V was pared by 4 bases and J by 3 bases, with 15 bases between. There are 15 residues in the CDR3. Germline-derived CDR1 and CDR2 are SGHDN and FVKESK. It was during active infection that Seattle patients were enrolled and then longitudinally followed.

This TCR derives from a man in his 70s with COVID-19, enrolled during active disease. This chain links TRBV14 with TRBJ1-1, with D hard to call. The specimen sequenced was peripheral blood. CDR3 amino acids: CASSPLAGRDTEAFF. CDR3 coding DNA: TGTGCCAGCAGCCCCCTGGCGGGTCGGGACACTGAAGCTTTCTTT.